This T cell receptor (beta chain) emerged from a study of CD8+ T cells in alopecia areata. Extracted RNA was reverse transcribed, and the resulting cDNA served as sequencing template. This table comes from immunoSEQ multiplex PCR, and its TCRdb copy is limited to in-frame clones, with some not included. The table includes roughly 250,000 clones, 67% detected once. Looked up from germline, CDR1 is SGHAT and CDR2 is FQNNGV. The V end lost 3 bases, the J end lost 0 bases, and 6 bases lay between the germline ends. The CDR3 is 14 amino acids. The source of this sequence is a human donor with alopecia areata. The input for sequencing was CD4+ T cells sorted from blood, taken at week 0. The genes are TRBV11-2 and TRBJ2-1, with D hard to call. The CDR3 reads CASSFRSSYNEQFF. The CDR3 nucleotides read TGTGCCAGCAGCTTCCGGAGCTCCTACAATGAGCAGTTCTTC. The full variable domain, in which reference TRBV11-2 and TRBJ2-1 provide the parts outside the CDR3, is EAGVAQSPRYKIIEKRQSVAFWCNPISGHATLYWYQQILGQGPKLLIQFQNNGVVDDSQLPKDRFSAERLKGVDSTLKIQPAKLEDSAVYLCASSFRSSYNEQFFGPGTRLTVL.